The source of this T cell receptor (beta chain) is a study of blood T cell repertoires in COVID-19. Overall study: The samples span acute and convalescent COVID-19 from the United States, Italy and Spain. PBMCs, B-cell-depleted T cells, or T cells were the source of the cDNA or gDNA that made up the material.

Under the authors' procedure: Estimation of nucleated cell counts was performed using reference gene primer amplification. Sequencing used immunoSEQ multiplex PCR; TCRdb keeps in-frame clones, though not all of them. That table is the source of V, J and clone size, and D and trimming were worked out from the DNA. This repertoire shows almost 300,000 clones, about 87% found once; its top ten account for roughly 1.3%. CDR3 length equals 13 residues. The V end was cut by 2 bases, the J end by 8 bases, with 9 bases between. Germline CDR1 and CDR2: KGHSY and FQNENV. Sequenced: peripheral blood. The sequence derives from a man between 65 and 85 years old with acute or convalescent COVID-19. The V call is TRBV16, the J call TRBJ1-4; D gene unclear. The CDR3 is CASSQGRGEKLFF. The CDR3 region has the DNA TGTGCCAGCAGCCAAGGCCGGGGAGAAAAACTGTTTTTT. Full variable domain (rest looked up from reference TRBV16 and TRBJ1-4): GEEVAQTPKHLVRGEGQKAKLYCAPIKGHSYVFWYQQVLKNEFKFLISFQNENVFDETGMPKERFSAKCLPNSPCSLEIQATKLEDSAVYFCASSQGRGEKLFFGSGTQLSVL.